The 26 T cell receptor beta chains in this list originate from one sample, sequenced in a study of Graves' ophthalmopathy and Graves' hyperthyroidism. The study amplified TCR beta CDR3 regions using RNA transcripts. HTBI primers primed a first-round RT-PCR, and a second-round multiplex PCR followed. TCRdb re-derived calls from the multiplex PCR reads in MiXCR, one entry per CDR3 protein. The sample comprises 500,000 to 700,000 distinct CDR3 sequences, over 20% of which are singletons, and more than 5.5% rests with the top ten. Sequenced: peripheral blood. These receptors were obtained from a woman aged 18-29 years with stable Graves' hyperthyroidism. Some clones in this sample may be carry-over from other donors' samples.

The V call is TRBV5-6, the J call TRBJ2-7, with 7 bases lining up with TRBD1. This CDR3 is 14 amino acids long. The V gene end was trimmed by 3 bases and the J gene end by 0 bases; junction bases not matched to a gene: 3. From germline, CDR1 is SGHDT and CDR2 YYEEEE. This CDR3 is CASSSWDSSYEQYF. CDR3 sequence (DNA): TGTGCCAGCAGCTCATGGGACAGCTCCTACGAGCAGTACTTC.

This clonotype was seen just once. The V call is TRBV6-2 or TRBV6-3, the J call TRBJ1-2; TRBD1 matches at 9 bases. V lost 0 bases and J lost 7; bases outside the gene matches: 15. The CDR3 covers 18 residues. CDR1 and CDR2 from the germline V gene are MNHEY and SVGEGT. CDR3 region: CASSYSRWGQGYGSGYTF. CDR3 nucleotide sequence: TGTGCCAGCAGTTACTCCCGGTGGGGACAGGGATACGGTTCTGGCTACACCTTC.

There are many counts of this clonotype. The chain employs TRBV5-1 and TRBJ1-1, with D unclear. CDR3 length: 14 amino acids. The germline gives CDR1 SGHRS, CDR2 YFSETQ. V gave up 3 bases and J gave up 3 bases, with 12 bases separating them. CDR3 in amino acids: CASSSGSADTEAFF. The CDR3 DNA reads TGCGCCAGCAGCTCGGGTAGTGCGGACACTGAAGCTTTCTTT.

This clonotype has a count of ten or more. The rearrangement links TRBV6-9 to TRBJ1-2; 9 bases match TRBD1. Unmatched junction bases numbered 7, after V lost 8 bases and J lost 3 bases. This CDR3 is built from 14 residues. Per the germline V gene, CDR1 is MNHGY and CDR2 is SVAAGI. The CDR3 reads CASGARDRDYGYTF. The CDR3 DNA reads TGTGCCAGCGGCGCTCGGGACAGGGACTATGGCTACACCTTC.

The rearrangement uses TRBV12-3 or TRBV12-4 and TRBJ1-6; D not certain. The CDR3 contains 14 residues. The V end was cut by 6 bases, the J end by 8 bases, with 14 bases between. The CDR3 sequence is CASSSRLSHSPLHF. CDR3 coding DNA: TGTGCCAGCAGCAGTCGACTCAGCCATTCACCCCTCCACTTT.

The gene calls are TRBV20-1 and TRBJ2-3; 7 positions match TRBD2. Germline values: CDR1 DFQATT, CDR2 SNEGSKA (reference sequence). The CDR3 contains 13 residues. V dropped 6 bases and J dropped 4; count of bases not matched to a gene: 7. CDR3 DNA: TGCAGTGCCCTCACGGGGGGAGCAGATACGCAGTATTTT. Translated, it gives CSALTGGADTQYF.

The sample holds many counts of this clonotype. The chain employs TRBV6-5 and TRBJ2-7, with D possibly TRBD2 on 5 matching bases. Germline loops: CDR1 MNHEY, CDR2 SVGAGI. This CDR3 has 14 residues. The germline V and J ends were trimmed by 0 bases and 7 bases, with 13 bases remaining between them. This CDR3 is CASSYSRLRGEQYF. In DNA, the CDR3 is TGTGCCAGCAGTTACTCGAGACTCCGAGGGGAGCAGTACTTC.

The chain has TRBV6-1 and TRBJ2-5; 11 nucleotides agree with TRBD2. The CDR3 length is 16 residues. J was trimmed by 2 bases and V by 7 bases; bases with no gene match: 9. Germline V lookup: CDR1 MNHNS, CDR2 SASEGT. The CDR3 reads CASTQGLAGLQETQYF. The CDR3 bases are TGTGCCAGCACCCAAGGACTAGCGGGCCTACAAGAGACCCAGTACTTC.

This rearrangement joins TRBV12-3 or TRBV12-4 to TRBJ2-4; TRBD2 matches 9 bases. The V gene end was trimmed by 9 bases and the J gene end by 4 bases; junction bases not matched to a gene: 7. This CDR3 is 14 amino acids long. The CDR3 DNA follows: TGTGCCAGTGGGGAGACTAGCGGAAAAAACATTCAGTACTTC. Translated, it gives CASGETSGKNIQYF.

This clonotype was detected ten times or more. The chain has TRBV11-1 and TRBJ2-5; 7 bases fit TRBD1. Per the germline V gene, CDR1 is SGHAT and CDR2 is FQDESV (reference sequence). V was pared by 5 bases and J by 5 bases, with 14 bases of the junction left unmatched. This CDR3 comprises 16 residues. CDR3 DNA: TGTGCCAGCAGCCGATCTAGGGGGCTGCTAGGGGAGACCCAGTACTTC. Translated, it gives CASSRSRGLLGETQYF.

This clonotype was observed a few times. The V gene is TRBV6-5, the J gene TRBJ1-1; D remains ambiguous. Germline CDR1 is MNHEY and CDR2 is SVGAGI. The CDR3 is made up of 13 amino acids. V shed 3 bases and J shed 0 bases, with 5 bases lying between them. CDR3 sequence: CASSYDMNTEAFF. The CDR3 coding sequence is TGTGCCAGCAGTTATGATATGAACACTGAAGCTTTCTTT.

This clonotype was seen at least ten times. The chain links TRBV12-3 or TRBV12-4 to TRBJ2-2, with TRBD1 matching 9 bases. Germline trimming cut 7 bases from V and 7 bases from J; bases unmatched to any gene: 10. This CDR3 is 15 amino acids long. CDR3 residues: CASTWGQGAVGELFF. In DNA, the CDR3 is TGTGCCAGCACCTGGGGACAGGGAGCGGTCGGGGAGCTGTTTTTT.

The V call is TRBV3-1, the J call TRBJ2-2; D not certain. V dropped 4 bases and J dropped 5 bases, with 8 bases sitting between them. Germline V gives CDR1 LGHDT, CDR2 YNNKEL (reference sequence). This CDR3 comprises 13 residues. The CDR3 reads CASSPLVTGELFF. The CDR3 DNA is TGTGCCAGCAGCCCTTTAGTAACCGGGGAGCTGTTTTTT.

This clonotype was seen more than once but under ten times. V gene TRBV3-1 combines with J gene TRBJ1-2; no firm D call. V lost 0 bases and J lost 1, with 6 bases in between. Germline V gene sequence: CDR1 LGHDT, CDR2 YNNKEL (reference sequence). CDR3 length equals 14 residues. The CDR3 DNA follows: TGTGCCAGCAGCCAAGATGATGATAACTATGGCTACACCTTC. Residues: CASSQDDDNYGYTF.

With regard to this clonotype: This could be a read error, since a much larger clone is one nucleotide away. The chain joins TRBV28 to TRBJ2-5; no definite D call. Germline CDR1 is MDHEN and CDR2 is SYDVKM. CDR3 size: 11 residues. Trimming removed 10 bases at V and 4 bases at J, with 10 bases between. CDR3 residues: CAISAIETQYF. In nucleotides, the CDR3 is TGTGCCATCAGCGCGATAGAGACCCAGTACTTC.

This clonotype was found a few times. The chain has TRBV7-6 and TRBJ1-1; D gene ambiguous. V gave up 5 bases and J gave up 3 bases, with 10 bases separating them. This CDR3 is built from 13 residues. CDR1 and CDR2 (germline): SGHVS, FNYEAQ. CDR3 DNA: TGTGCCAGCAGCCACGGGATAGACACTGAAGCTTTCTTT. This translates into CASSHGIDTEAFF.

This clonotype was detected many times. J is TRBJ1-1 and V is TRBV27; TRBD1 matches 8 bases. V was clipped by 5 bases and J by 4 bases; unmatched bases: 3. The germline V gene has CDR1 MNHEY and CDR2 SMNVEV (reference sequence). This CDR3 comprises 13 residues. For the CDR3, the DNA is TGTGCCAGCAGTAGACAGGGGCCCACTGAAGCTTTCTTT. Translated, it gives CASSRQGPTEAFF.

V is TRBV6-1 and J is TRBJ2-7; D is perhaps TRBD1 (6 bases). The CDR3 extends over 14 amino acids. Germline V gene sequence: CDR1 MNHNS, CDR2 SASEGT. V was clipped by 1 base and J by 3 bases, with 10 bases between them. The DNA of the CDR3 is TGTGCCAGCAGTGAAGACAGGGTGGTCTACGAGCAGTACTTC. This translates into CASSEDRVVYEQYF.

Regarding this clonotype: It may be a read error: a sequence one base away is much more abundant. This chain uses TRBV12-3 or TRBV12-4 with TRBJ1-3; no definite D call. Trimming left V 6 bases short and J 0 bases short, with 12 bases between. CDR3 length: 15 residues. CDR3 bases: TGTGCCAGCAGCCCTCATCTGGGCTCTGGAAACACCATATATTTT. It translates to CASSPHLGSGNTIYF.

The table lists this clonotype with many counts. Given a much more abundant clone one base away, this may be a read error. The chain recombines TRBV6-1 with TRBJ1-1; D perhaps matches TRBD1 (5 bases). V lost 7 bases and J lost 0, with 6 bases in between. CDR1 is MNHNS and CDR2 is SASEGT in the germline V gene. CDR3 length equals 12 residues. The CDR3 nucleotides read TGTGCCAGCAAGGGGATGAACACTGAAGCTTTCTTT. Translating it yields CASKGMNTEAFF.

This clonotype was recorded at least ten times. The chain recombines TRBV5-1 with TRBJ2-6, with a tentative D call TRBD2 (7 bases). CDR1 is SGHRS and CDR2 is YFSETQ in the germline V gene. The CDR3 has 18 residues. Trimming took 4 bases from V and 1 from J, leaving 18 bases between them. CDR3: CASSHPAGAGSGANVLTF. The CDR3 nucleotides read TGCGCCAGCAGCCACCCTGCGGGGGCAGGGTCTGGGGCCAACGTCCTGACTTTC.

The count of this clonotype is one. V is TRBV20-1 and J is TRBJ2-7; 9 bases line up with TRBD2. V shed 1 base, J shed 0 bases, and the junction held 4 bases outside the gene matches. The V gene's germline CDR1 is DFQATT and CDR2 SNEGSKA (reference sequence). CDR3 length equals 15 residues. The DNA for the CDR3 is TGCAGTGCTAGAGGACTAGCGGCAGACTCCTACGAGCAGTACTTC. Protein product: CSARGLAADSYEQYF.

The chain is built from TRBV3-1 and TRBJ2-2; D might be TRBD1 (6 bases). The V and J ends lost 2 bases and 6 bases respectively, with 19 bases between them. Germline V lookup: CDR1 LGHDT, CDR2 YNNKEL (reference sequence). The CDR3 runs to 17 residues. The CDR3 here is CASSQPGHPATAGELFF. The CDR3 DNA reads TGTGCCAGCAGCCAACCGGGACACCCAGCCACCGCCGGGGAGCTGTTTTTT.

This clonotype appeared once. V and J are TRBV18 and TRBJ1-1; D is perhaps TRBD1 (5 bases). CDR3 length equals 13 residues. V was trimmed by 1 base and J by 8 bases, leaving 11 bases between them. Germline assignment: CDR1 KGHSH and CDR2 LQKENI. CDR3 DNA: TGTGCCAGCTCACCACGAGGCAGGGAGGAAGCTTTCTTT. Its protein product is CASSPRGREEAFF.

This clonotype was seen many times. This chain uses TRBV5-1 with TRBJ1-1, with a tentative D call TRBD1 (5 bases). CDR1 and CDR2 (germline): SGHRS, YFSETQ. The V gene lost 0 bases and the J gene lost 3 bases, with 9 bases spanning the gap. The CDR3 is 14 residues long. The CDR3 spells CASSLAGSDTEAFF. DNA for the CDR3: TGCGCCAGCAGCTTGGCAGGGTCAGACACTGAAGCTTTCTTT. The full variable domain, completed using reference TRBV5-1 and TRBJ1-1, is KAGVTQTPRYLIKTRGQQVTLSCSPISGHRSVSWYQQTPGQGLQFLFEYFSETQRNKGNFPGRFSGRQFSNSRSEMNVSTLELGDSALYLCASSLAGSDTEAFFGQGTRLTVV.

This clonotype came up many times. A junction end diverges from the germline sequence, so it may reflect a read error. The V call is TRBV20-1, the J call TRBJ1-2; 8 bases match TRBD1. Germline V gene lookup returns CDR1 DFQATT and CDR2 SNEGSKA (reference sequence). The CDR3 totals 17 residues. The chain's CDR3 is CSARVSGQGALNYSYTF. CDR3 in DNA: TGCAGTGCTAGAGTAAGCGGGCAGGGGGCTCTCAACTATAGCTACACCTTC.